The source of this T cell receptor beta chain is a study of OX40 agonist ivuxolimab in advanced cancers. Study-wide background: Participants, 75% to 90% male, averaged about 56 years of age, ranging from about 23 to 90. Enrollees could have had prior anti-PD-1, anti-PD-L1 or anti-CTLA-4 therapy, which about 40% had received.

Trimming cost V 10 bases and J 0 bases, with 14 bases left between them. Germline V CDR1 and CDR2: SGHNT, YYREEE (reference sequence). The CDR3 length is 13 residues. Measured with immunoSEQ multiplex PCR; TCRdb has only the in-frame clones, and not every one. This sample yields some 19,000 clones, of which about 70% are seen a single time; roughly 34% belongs to the top ten. It was autoimmune disease history or systemic immunosuppression that excluded patients. The chain couples TRBV5-4 to TRBJ2-7, with D uncertain. This sequence originates from an adult with an advanced solid tumor such as melanoma, head and neck, liver or kidney cancer. Sequencing used CD4+ or CD8+ T cells sorted from blood, obtained in a trial of the OX40 agonist ivuxolimab. This CDR3 is CAASPWASYEQYF. In DNA form, the CDR3 reads TGTGCCGCCTCCCCTTGGGCCTCCTACGAGCAGTACTTC.